Described below is a single TCR beta chain sequence and its context. Treatment described: oral pan-JAK inhibitor, 5-10 mg twice daily. These data come from a study of CD8+ T cells in alopecia areata. RNA was isolated and reverse transcribed to cDNA, the sequencing template. Clones were read by immunoSEQ multiplex PCR, and TCRdb kept only the in-frame ones, dropping some. Seen here are about 210,000 clones, 64% observed once, and the top ten hold more than 3.5%. Sequences were derived from CD4+ T cells sorted from blood, sampled at week 4, from a patient treated with tofacitinib. This receptor was obtained from a human donor with alopecia areata.

The CDR3 spells CASSKRTGSSYNEQFF. CDR3 DNA sequence: TGTGCCAGCAGCAAGAGGACGGGGAGCTCCTACAATGAGCAGTTCTTC. The rearrangement joins TRBV11-3 to TRBJ2-1; possibly TRBD2 for D (5 bases). CDR1 and CDR2 (germline): SGHNT, YENEEA. This CDR3 has 16 residues. Deletions cut 5 bases from V and 0 bases from J, with 14 bases between.